Each of the 8 T cell receptor beta chains below was sequenced from the same sample in a study of cytomegalovirus exposure and HLA in healthy donors. PCR primers comprised 60 Vbeta and 13 Jbeta primers. Profiling relied on immunoSEQ multiplex PCR, and the TCRdb table lists in-frame clones only, not all of them. The sample shows about 180,000 clones, around 77% of them seen only once. Sequenced input: PBMCs. The receptors stem from a man between 60 and 75 years old in good health and CMV-seronegative.

The chain recombines TRBV5-1 with TRBJ1-5; 7 bases match TRBD1. Unmatched junction bases numbered 10, after V lost 4 bases and J lost 6 bases. The germline V gene has CDR1 SGHRS and CDR2 YFSETQ. The CDR3 runs to 15 residues. DNA of the CDR3: TGCGCCAGCAGCCCTACCGGGACAGTTAGTCAGCCCCAGCATTTT. The encoded protein is CASSPTGTVSQPQHF.

This CDR3 reads CASSIARGDTGELFF. In nucleotides, the CDR3 is TGTGCCAGTAGTATAGCCAGGGGGGACACCGGGGAGCTGTTTTTT. The rearrangement joins TRBV19 to TRBJ2-2; tentatively, D is TRBD1 (7 bases). Trimming stripped 1 base from V and 3 bases from J, with 9 bases between. Germline V gives CDR1 LNHDA, CDR2 SQIVND (reference sequence). The CDR3 has 15 amino acids. Full variable domain (missing parts from reference TRBV19 and TRBJ2-2): DGGITQSPKYLFRKEGQNVTLSCEQNLNHDAMYWYRQDPGQGLRLIYYSQIVNDFQKGDIAEGYSVSREKKESFPLTVTSAQKNPTAFYLCASSIARGDTGELFFGEGSRLTVL.

The chain carries TRBV2 and TRBJ2-3, with D maybe TRBD1 (5 bases). V shed 3 bases and J shed 5 bases, with 18 bases lying between them. The CDR3 runs to 16 residues. Germline V lookup: CDR1 SNHLY, CDR2 FYNNEI. The CDR3, as DNA: TGTGCCAGCAGTGAGTTCAGGGTTGTAGTAGTAGATACGCAGTATTTT. Protein sequence: CASSEFRVVVVDTQYF.

The chain joins TRBV30 to TRBJ1-5, with D unclear. Germline V CDR1 and CDR2: GTSNPN, SVGIG (reference sequence). The CDR3 covers 15 residues. The V gene lost 2 bases and the J gene lost 1 base, with 12 bases spanning the gap. The CDR3: CAWSRSRSSNQPQHF. For the CDR3, the DNA is TGTGCCTGGAGTCGTTCCAGGTCAAGCAATCAGCCCCAGCATTTT.

This rearrangement joins TRBV19 to TRBJ1-3; the match to TRBD1 covers 7 bases. Germline assignment: CDR1 LNHDA and CDR2 SQIVND (reference sequence). Trimming removed 1 base from V and 0 bases from J; junction bases left unmatched: 6. This CDR3 has 17 residues. The CDR3 sequence is CASSIVSGGFSGNTIYF. As DNA, the CDR3 is TGTGCCAGTAGTATAGTCTCAGGGGGGTTCTCTGGAAACACCATATATTTT.

This clone was counted once. This chain links TRBV15 with TRBJ2-2; D perhaps matches TRBD2 (6 bases). CDR3 length: 15 residues. Germline CDR1 reads LNHNV; CDR2 reads YYDKDF (reference sequence). Between the trimmed V and J ends, which lost 7 bases and 7 bases, there was a span of 19 bases. CDR3 sequence (DNA): TGTGCCACCACCTACTACGGGACTCAAGACGGGGAGCTGTTTTTT. It codes for CATTYYGTQDGELFF.

The genes are TRBV18 and TRBJ1-2; TRBD1 might be the D (6 bases). Germline assignment: CDR1 KGHSH and CDR2 LQKENI. Trimming removed 1 base from V and 1 base from J, with 16 bases in between. The length of the CDR3 is 17 residues. CDR3 DNA sequence: TGTGCCAGCTCACCACGGCAGGGACCACAGGGTAACTATGGCTACACCTTC. Translating it yields CASSPRQGPQGNYGYTF.

This clone was recorded once. The chain employs TRBV18 and TRBJ2-1, with D possibly being TRBD2 (7 bases). CDR3 length: 15 amino acids. The V gene's germline CDR1 is KGHSH and CDR2 LQKENI. With 4 bases removed from V and 7 bases from J, the gap between germline ends came to 17 bases. CDR3 nucleotide sequence: TGTGCCAGCTCACTCCCGGGGGGCCATATGAATGAGCAGTTCTTC. Its protein is CASSLPGGHMNEQFF. Looking up the rest from reference TRBV18 and TRBJ2-1 gives the full variable domain: NAGVMQNPRHLVRRRGQEARLRCSPMKGHSHVYWYRQLPEEGLKFMVYLQKENIIDESGMPKERFSAEFPKEGPSILRIQQVVRGDSAAYFCASSLPGGHMNEQFFGPGTRLTVL.